The clone carrying this TCR beta chain was recorded once. Its antigen is as yet unknown. This entry comes from a study of cytomegalovirus exposure and HLA in healthy donors. Whole-study results and caveats: Fewer N-insertions (relative to the 666-donor mean) were reportedly seen in an Asian-associated ancestry cluster in a later analysis. According to reports, the classifier identified cytomegalovirus status with high specificity and sensitivity.

The germline V gene has CDR1 LNHDA and CDR2 SQIVND (reference sequence). The V gene lost 4 bases and the J gene lost 0 bases, with 10 bases spanning the gap. The CDR3 spans 15 residues. It was with 60 Vbeta and 13 Jbeta primers that the PCR ran. Data came from immunoSEQ multiplex PCR; TCRdb stores just in-frame clones and leaves some out. The table lists about 94,000 clones, over 50% of them singletons, with 3.5% to 4.5% in the top ten. Sequencing input: PBMCs. The receptor was isolated from a man younger than 45 in good health and CMV-seronegative. V usage is TRBV19 and J usage is TRBJ1-5; D not certain. The CDR3 coding sequence is TGTGCCAGTAGTAGGGGAGAACATAGCAATCAGCCCCAGCATTTT. It is translated as CASSRGEHSNQPQHF.